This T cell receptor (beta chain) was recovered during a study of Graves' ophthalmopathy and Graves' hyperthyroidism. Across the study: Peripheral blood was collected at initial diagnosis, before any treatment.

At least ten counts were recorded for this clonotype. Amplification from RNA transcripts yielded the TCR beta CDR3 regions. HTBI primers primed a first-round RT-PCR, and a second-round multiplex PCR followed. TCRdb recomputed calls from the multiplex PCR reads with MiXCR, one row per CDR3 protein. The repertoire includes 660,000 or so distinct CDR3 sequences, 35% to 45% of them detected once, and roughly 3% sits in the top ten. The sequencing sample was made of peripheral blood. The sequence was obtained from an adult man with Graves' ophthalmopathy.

The CDR3 is CASSLGGDSNQPQHF. CDR3 bases: TGTGCCAGCAGCTTAGGGGGTGACAGCAATCAGCCCCAGCATTTT. The rearrangement joins TRBV7-2 to TRBJ1-5; D is unresolved. CDR3 length equals 15 residues. CDR1 is SGHTA and CDR2 is FQGNSA in the germline V gene. V lost 1 base, J lost 1 base, and 8 bases lay in between.